The clone carrying this TCR beta chain was seen a handful of times. The antigen is not known. The data were obtained in a study of Tregs in tolerant kidney transplant recipients. Study results and limitations: In tolerant patients, donor-specific Tregs outgrew total Tregs, suggesting antigen-driven expansion. No direct test of biological reproducibility was done here. The most relevant donor-specific Treg TCRbeta repertoire apparently came from expansion with activated donor B cells. Nucleotide sequences could not be compared across some patients' samples due to primer changes.

Mixed chimerism was transient after nonmyeloablative marrow transplants from related graft donors. Germline assignment: CDR1 ENHRY and CDR2 SYGVKD. V shed 0 bases and J shed 1 base, with 7 bases lying between them. The CDR3 sequence is 15 residues long. Sequencing was performed with immunoSEQ multiplex PCR; in TCRdb, only in-frame clones are kept and a portion is missing. Of 81,000 or so clones in the sample, around 90% were seen once. The receptor was isolated from a human patient who received a combined kidney and bone marrow transplant. The graft donor may account for some of the T cells. Here the sequenced sample was CD4+ T cells from blood (PBMCs), taken 24 months after the transplant. The chain is built from TRBV10-3 and TRBJ1-3; no clear D. The CDR3 DNA reads TGTGCCATCAGTGAGTCTCCCGGGTCTGGAAACACCATATATTTT. The encoded protein is CAISESPGSGNTIYF.